This is a list of T cell receptor beta chains from one sample in a study of identical twins. TCRdb passed the 5' RACE reads through MiXCR, listing each CDR3 protein once. The sample yields about 570,000 distinct CDR3 sequences, approximately 10% seen once. This sample was also put to use in a study of yellow fever vaccine responses in identical twins.

The specimen was PBMCs. These receptors were taken from a woman between 18 and 29 years old in good health. Both conserved end residues are part of each CDR3. Fields, in order: clone size, J gene, V gene, D gene, CDR3 protein, CDR3 DNA. A D gene is named only where the DNA matches it firmly. Clone size appears in some rows only: once, few, many, or a class for an expanded clone.

>many|TRBJ2-3|TRBV29-1|TRBD2
CSVSRTSGSPNTQYF
TGCAGCGTGAGTAGGACTAGCGGCTCCCCAAATACGCAGTATTTT
>many|TRBJ2-2|TRBV19|TRBD2
CASKAGGRNTGELFF
TGTGCCAGTAAAGCGGGGGGGCGTAACACCGGGGAGCTGTTTTTT
>few|TRBJ2-7|TRBV3-1|TRBD2
CASSQSGYGAGVRYEQYF
TGTGCCAGCAGCCAATCGGGATACGGAGCGGGAGTGCGGTACGAGCAGTACTTC
>few|TRBJ2-7|TRBV7-9|.
CASSPAEGRHEQYF
TGTGCCAGCAGCCCGGCGGAGGGTCGCCACGAGCAGTACTTC
>few|TRBJ2-3|TRBV7-9|TRBD2
CASSSGLAGGPTDTQYF
TGTGCCAGCAGCTCCGGCTTAGCGGGAGGGCCAACAGATACGCAGTATTTT
>.|TRBJ2-7|TRBV7-9|.
CASSAKGTQNSYEQYF
TGTGCCAGCAGCGCGAAAGGGACCCAAAACTCCTACGAGCAGTACTTC
>.|TRBJ2-7|TRBV7-9|.
CASQGGIYEQYF
TGTGCCAGCCAGGGGGGAATCTACGAGCAGTACTTC
>many|TRBJ2-7|TRBV6-1|TRBD1
CASRKSDRAYEQYF
TGTGCCAGCAGGAAATCGGACAGGGCCTACGAGCAGTACTTC
>many|TRBJ1-2|TRBV5-1|.
CASSLDVEGPLYGYTF
TGCGCCAGCAGCTTGGATGTTGAGGGACCCCTCTATGGCTACACCTTC
>few|TRBJ1-1|TRBV19|.
CASKKKSDLNTEAFF
TGTGCCAGTAAGAAGAAGTCAGATCTGAACACTGAAGCTTTCTTT
>many|TRBJ1-1|TRBV20-1|TRBD1
CSARVGGSLNTEAFF
TGCAGTGCTAGAGTAGGGGGCTCCCTGAACACTGAAGCTTTCTTT
>few|TRBJ2-1|TRBV12-3/TRBV12-4|.
CASSFGGTEEQFF
TGTGCCAGCAGTTTTGGGGGGACGGAGGAGCAGTTCTTC
>.|TRBJ2-7|TRBV15|.
CATSRDRGDNHEQYF
TGTGCCACCAGCAGAGATCGTGGGGACAACCACGAGCAGTACTTC
>many|TRBJ2-5|TRBV5-6|TRBD1
CASSPRQGARETQYF
TGTGCCAGCAGCCCAAGACAGGGGGCGAGGGAGACCCAGTACTTC
>.|TRBJ2-7|TRBV6-5|.
CASSYGPGEGAYF
TGTGCCAGCAGTTACGGACCGGGAGAGGGGGCGTACTTC
>many|TRBJ2-1|TRBV11-1|TRBD2
CASSSTSGGLSSYNEQFF
TGTGCCAGCAGCTCGACTAGCGGGGGGCTTAGCTCCTACAATGAGCAGTTCTTC
>.|TRBJ2-5|TRBV5-6|TRBD2
CASSFGRPGTQLQETQYF
TGTGCCAGCAGCTTCGGGAGGCCCGGGACGCAGCTCCAAGAGACCCAGTACTTC
>many|TRBJ1-1|TRBV29-1|.
CSVLPPTLPEAFF
TGCAGCGTACTCCCTCCCACCCTACCCGAAGCTTTCTTT
>few|TRBJ2-7|TRBV28|.
CASSLPRYEQYF
TGTGCCAGCAGTTTACCGCGGTACGAGCAGTACTTC
>many|TRBJ2-1|TRBV5-1|TRBD2
CASSLVGTSGGSYNEQFF
TGCGCCAGCAGCTTGGTCGGGACTAGCGGGGGTTCCTACAATGAGCAGTTCTTC
>few|TRBJ1-3|TRBV7-2|TRBD1
CASSLVPGGGNTIYF
TGTGCCAGCAGCTTAGTCCCAGGGGGCGGAAACACCATATATTTT
>many|TRBJ1-2|TRBV7-3|.
CASSLDPGGKSYTF
TGTGCCAGCAGCTTAGATCCGGGTGGGAAAAGCTACACCTTC
>few|TRBJ1-2|TRBV18|.
CASSPEGNYGYTF
TGTGCCAGCTCACCGGAGGGGAACTATGGCTACACCTTC
>once|TRBJ1-2|TRBV27|TRBD1
CASRPQGVEGYTF
TGTGCCAGCAGACCACAGGGGGTGGAGGGCTACACCTTC
>many|TRBJ2-1|TRBV7-9|.
CASSFWLDRSSYNEQFF
TGTGCCAGCAGCTTTTGGCTCGACAGGAGCTCCTACAATGAGCAGTTCTTC
>few|TRBJ2-1|TRBV20-1|TRBD1
CSARDEGQGAHNEQFF
TGCAGTGCTAGAGATGAAGGGCAGGGGGCCCACAATGAGCAGTTCTTC
>few|TRBJ2-2|TRBV28|TRBD1
CASSRRGQGATGELFF
TGTGCCAGCAGTCGGAGGGGACAGGGAGCCACCGGGGAGCTGTTTTTT
>few|TRBJ2-3|TRBV20-1|TRBD2
CSAPGLAGGRGSDTQYF
TGCAGTGCGCCGGGACTAGCGGGGGGCCGTGGGTCAGATACGCAGTATTTT
>.|TRBJ2-3|TRBV7-2|TRBD2
CASSQLSGGADTQYF
TGTGCCAGCAGCCAACTCAGCGGGGGGGCGGATACGCAGTATTTT
>.|TRBJ2-6|TRBV6-5|TRBD1
CASSSQYRGSTSGANVLTF
TGTGCCAGCAGTTCCCAATACAGGGGCTCTACCTCTGGGGCCAACGTCCTGACTTTC
>.|TRBJ2-7|TRBV20-1|TRBD1
CSAGQGSGEQYF
TGCAGTGCGGGACAGGGGTCCGGCGAGCAGTACTTC
>many|TRBJ2-7|TRBV7-9|TRBD1
CASSSWDSTYEQYF
TGTGCCAGCAGCTCTTGGGACAGCACCTACGAGCAGTACTTC
>.|TRBJ2-7|TRBV27|.
CASSLVGGGNEQYF
TGTGCCAGCAGTTTAGTAGGGGGTGGAAACGAGCAGTACTTC